This is a list of T cell receptor beta chains from one sample in a study of PD-L1 blockade in urothelial cancer. Sequencing was performed with immunoSEQ multiplex PCR; in TCRdb, only in-frame clones are kept and a portion is missing. The repertoire holds more than 95,000 clones, with about 83% as singletons. The sequenced sample was PBMCs, obtained around atezolizumab (anti-PD-L1) treatment. The receptors come from a man aged 50 or older with urothelial cancer. The CDR3 runs from the conserved cysteine through the conserved F or W. D genes are given only for firm matches. Clone size is given for some rows only: seen once, a few or many times, or a class if the clone is expanded.

cdr3_aa	cdr3_nt	d_call	clone_size	v_call	j_call
CASSPPGTGGYEQYF	TGTGCCAGCAGTCCTCCTGGGACAGGGGGCTACGAGCAGTACTTC	TRBD1	NA	TRBV6-5	TRBJ2-7
CASSLGLAGVHEQFF	TGTGCCAGCAGCTTAGGGCTAGCGGGAGTCCATGAGCAGTTCTTC	TRBD2	NA	TRBV11-2	TRBJ2-1
CASSYYEDQPQHF	TGTGCCAGCAGTTACTACGAGGATCAGCCCCAGCATTTT	NA	NA	TRBV6-5	TRBJ1-5
CASSPIAGLYEQYF	TGTGCCAGCAGTCCGATAGCGGGGCTCTACGAGCAGTACTTC	TRBD2	NA	TRBV28	TRBJ2-7
CASSQATSGRAHTGELFF	TGTGCCAGCAGCCAGGCGACTAGCGGGAGGGCCCACACCGGGGAGCTGTTTTTT	TRBD2	few	TRBV4-2	TRBJ2-2
CASSPRGTGNEKLFF	TGTGCCAGCAGCCCAAGAGGGACAGGGAATGAAAAACTGTTTTTT	TRBD1	many	TRBV6-1	TRBJ1-4
CASSIAGGSSYEQYF	TGTGCCAGTAGTATAGCGGGAGGGAGCTCCTACGAGCAGTACTTC	TRBD2	NA	TRBV19	TRBJ2-7
CASSLLAGPNTGELFF	TGTGCCAGCAGTCTCTTAGCGGGACCGAACACCGGGGAGCTGTTTTTT	TRBD2	NA	TRBV6-9	TRBJ2-2
CASSYDSGSFNEQFF	TGCGCCAGCAGCTATGATAGCGGGAGCTTCAATGAGCAGTTCTTC	TRBD2	NA	TRBV5-1	TRBJ2-1
CASSAGPGTYEQYF	TGTGCCAGCAGCGCTGGGCCAGGGACCTACGAGCAGTACTTC	NA	NA	TRBV9	TRBJ2-7
CASSERGPGTEAFF	TGTGCCAGCAGCGAAAGGGGGCCGGGCACTGAAGCTTTCTTT	TRBD1	NA	TRBV9	TRBJ1-1
CASRTVGIEQFF	TGTGCCAGTCGGACAGTTGGGATTGAGCAGTTCTTC	NA	NA	TRBV28	TRBJ2-1
CASSPYRAMNTEAFF	TGTGCCAGCAGCCCGTACAGGGCCATGAACACTGAAGCTTTCTTT	NA	NA	TRBV5-5	TRBJ1-1
CASSEEEYSNEQFF	TGCGCCAGCAGTGAGGAGGAATATTCCAATGAGCAGTTCTTC	NA	NA	TRBV10-2	TRBJ2-1
CASSAGTAYEQYF	TGTGCCAGCAGTGCCGGGACAGCTTACGAGCAGTACTTC	TRBD1	NA	TRBV2	TRBJ2-7
CASGPGTGTYEQYF	TGTGCCAGCGGTCCCGGGACAGGTACCTACGAGCAGTACTTC	TRBD1	NA	TRBV4-2	TRBJ2-7
CASSLDAEEGGYTF	TGTGCCAGCAGCTTAGACGCAGAGGAGGGTGGCTACACCTTC	NA	NA	TRBV7-9	TRBJ1-2
CASSYLASSAYNEQFF	TGTGCCAGCAGCTACTTGGCGTCTAGCGCTTACAATGAGCAGTTCTTC	NA	NA	TRBV5-6	TRBJ2-1
CASSPLGGGGYTEAFF	TGCGCCAGCAGCCCCCTTGGAGGAGGGGGCTACACTGAAGCTTTCTTT	TRBD1	NA	TRBV5-1	TRBJ1-1
CASSREGQGNSPLHF	TGTGCCAGCAGTCGGGAGGGACAGGGGAATTCACCCCTCCACTTT	TRBD1	NA	TRBV2	TRBJ1-6
CATSGQNNQPQHF	TGTGCCACCTCAGGACAGAACAATCAGCCCCAGCATTTT	NA	few	TRBV18	TRBJ1-5
CASRLDRAGTEAFF	TGCGCCAGCAGGCTAGACAGGGCGGGCACTGAAGCTTTCTTT	TRBD1	NA	TRBV5-1	TRBJ1-1
CASSPDAGHYNEQFF	TGTGCCAGCAGCCCGGACGCCGGACACTACAATGAGCAGTTCTTC	NA	NA	TRBV5-8	TRBJ2-1
CSAEPRDTQYF	TGCAGTGCTGAACCGAGGGATACGCAGTATTTT	NA	once	TRBV20-1	TRBJ2-3
CASSLMANTYEQYF	TGTGCCAGCAGCTTAATGGCAAACACCTACGAGCAGTACTTC	NA	NA	TRBV7-9	TRBJ2-7
CASGTSGRTQYF	TGTGCCAGCGGGACTAGCGGGAGAACCCAGTACTTC	TRBD2	few	TRBV28	TRBJ2-5
CASSITDTREKLFF	TGTGCCAGTAGTATTACTGATACGAGGGAAAAACTGTTTTTT	NA	NA	TRBV19	TRBJ1-4
CASSFQGGGQETQYF	TGCGCCAGCAGCTTCCAAGGGGGCGGACAAGAGACCCAGTACTTC	TRBD1	NA	TRBV5-1	TRBJ2-5
CAISERFTSGNTIYF	TGTGCCATCAGTGAGCGTTTTACATCTGGAAACACCATATATTTT	NA	NA	TRBV10-3	TRBJ1-3
CASSLGSTNYGYTF	TGTGCCAGCAGCTTAGGTTCTACTAACTATGGCTACACCTTC	NA	NA	TRBV7-9	TRBJ1-2